This T cell receptor beta chain was captured in a study of siplizumab effects on memory and regulatory T cells. Method: immunoSEQ multiplex PCR; TCRdb's copy keeps in-frame clones and lacks some. Among approximately 84,000 clones listed, approximately 95% were seen once. From germline, CDR1 is MNHEY and CDR2 SMNVEV (reference sequence). V lost 3 bases and J lost 5, with 11 bases in between. This CDR3 has 14 residues. The TCR originated in a human donor in good health. The chain uses TRBV27 and TRBJ2-1; no firm D call. Sequenced sample: CD8+ T cells sorted from blood. DNA of the CDR3: TGTGCCAGCAGTTTGGTAGCACCCCACAATGAGCAGTTCTTC. It yields the protein CASSLVAPHNEQFF.